Presented here are 23 T cell receptor beta chains from one specimen sequenced in a study of blood T cell repertoires in COVID-19. Some clones are missing from TCRdb's copy, which holds only in-frame ones; the method was immunoSEQ multiplex PCR. This sample has roughly 97,000 clones; 87% occur once, and the top ten carry 15%. Sequenced: peripheral blood. The receptors here all came from a man aged 50 to 60 with acute or convalescent COVID-19.

The chain carries TRBV27 and TRBJ2-1, with a possible D match to TRBD1 (5 bases). Germline V lookup: CDR1 MNHEY, CDR2 SMNVEV (reference sequence). V lost 10 bases to trimming and J lost 7 bases, with 14 bases between them. The CDR3 totals 12 residues. The CDR3 spells CATQGFSNEQFF. The CDR3 DNA is TGTGCCACCCAGGGTTTTTCGAATGAGCAGTTCTTC.

V and J are TRBV28 and TRBJ1-2; D is unresolved. Trimming took 6 bases from V and 4 from J, leaving 18 bases between them. The CDR3 runs to 15 residues. Germline CDR1 reads MDHEN; CDR2 reads SYDVKM. CDR3 residues: CASSTARPGSYGYTF. The CDR3 bases are TGTGCCAGCAGCACTGCCCGACCGGGAAGCTATGGCTACACCTTC.

The chain combines TRBV29-1 with TRBJ1-1; D remains unclear. The CDR3 contains 14 residues. The germline gives CDR1 SQVTM, CDR2 ANQGSEA. The ends were cut back, 4 bases at V and 1 base at J, with 13 bases in the middle. The CDR3 nucleotides are TGCAGCGTTGGAAGCGGCAGGTCGAACACTGAAGCTTTCTTT. Translated, it gives CSVGSGRSNTEAFF.

The chain uses TRBV7-2 and TRBJ2-1, with D possibly TRBD1 on 6 matching bases. This CDR3 contains 16 residues. V gave up 5 bases and J gave up 0 bases, with 14 bases separating them. CDR1 is SGHTA and CDR2 is FQGNSA in the germline V gene. The CDR3 DNA reads TGTGCCAGCAGCCCGCTGACAGGCCGCTCCTACAATGAGCAGTTCTTC. This codes for CASSPLTGRSYNEQFF. Filled out from reference TRBV7-2 and TRBJ2-1, the complete variable domain reads GAGVSQSPSNKVTEKGKDVELRCDPISGHTALYWYRQSLGQGLEFLIYFQGNSAPDKSGLPSDRFSAERTGGSVSTLTIQRTQQEDSAVYLCASSPLTGRSYNEQFFGPGTRLTVL.

This chain links TRBV14 with TRBJ2-7, with 11 positions matching TRBD1. J lost 3 bases, V lost 3 bases, and 1 base had no gene match. This CDR3 is 14 amino acids long. CDR1 is SGHDN and CDR2 is FVKESK in the germline V gene. CDR3 sequence reads: CASSHGTGGYEQYF. For the CDR3, the DNA is TGTGCCAGCAGCCACGGGACAGGGGGCTACGAGCAGTACTTC. The full variable domain, rest sourced from reference TRBV14 and TRBJ2-7, is EAGVTQFPSHSVIEKGQTVTLRCDPISGHDNLYWYRRVMGKEIKFLLHFVKESKQDESGMPNNRFLAERTGGTYSTLKVQPAELEDSGVYFCASSHGTGGYEQYFGPGTRLTVT.

The V gene is TRBV5-1, the J gene TRBJ2-1; D perhaps matches TRBD2 (5 bases). Trimming took 7 bases from V and 5 from J, leaving 13 bases between them. The germline V gene encodes CDR1 SGHRS and CDR2 YFSETQ. The CDR3 is 13 residues long. The CDR3 here is CASGSRTHNEQFF. In DNA, the CDR3 is TGCGCCAGCGGATCCAGGACTCACAATGAGCAGTTCTTC.

This chain joins TRBV24-1 and TRBJ1-5; 7 positions agree with TRBD1. This CDR3 is 15 amino acids long. CDR1 and CDR2 (germline): KGHDR, SFDVKD. Trimming took 2 bases from V and 4 from J; bases not matched to a gene: 4. The CDR3 DNA is TGTGCCACCAGTGATTCAAGGACAGGTAATCAGCCCCAGCATTTT. This encodes CATSDSRTGNQPQHF.

This clone has ten or more counts. The rearrangement uses TRBV19 and TRBJ1-5; 8 bases match TRBD1. After removal of 8 bases from V and 7 bases from J, the junction contained 10 bases not matched to a gene. The CDR3 spans 14 residues. Germline CDR1 LNHDA, CDR2 SQIVND (reference sequence). CDR3 sequence reads: CASSRTGQGQPQHF. In nucleotides, the CDR3 is TGTGCCAGTTCCCGGACAGGGCAGGGGCAGCCCCAGCATTTT.

This chain links TRBV6-6 with TRBJ2-3; tentatively, D is TRBD2 (5 bases). The CDR3 covers 13 residues. Germline CDR1 is MNHNY and CDR2 is SVGAGI (reference sequence). Trimming left V 7 bases short and J 5 bases short, with 13 bases between. The CDR3 is CASNADRGDTQYF. In DNA, the CDR3 is TGTGCCAGCAATGCGGACCGGGGAGATACGCAGTATTTT.

The chain carries TRBV5-4 and TRBJ2-7, with D possibly being TRBD1 (5 bases). V lost 4 bases, J lost 2 bases, and 13 bases lay in between. Germline V gene sequence: CDR1 SGHNT, CDR2 YYREEE (reference sequence). CDR3 length: 14 residues. The CDR3 nucleotides are TGTGCCAGCAGCCAGGGATCTAGGGCCTACGAGCAGTACTTC. Residues: CASSQGSRAYEQYF.

As to this clone: At one end the junction does not follow the germline gene, possibly because of a read error. The V gene is TRBV24-1, the J gene TRBJ2-1; 7 bases map to TRBD2. Germline V gene data show CDR1 as KGHDR and CDR2 as SFDVKD. This CDR3 contains 15 residues. The CDR3 here is CVTSETGGGWDEQFF. In DNA form, the CDR3 reads TGTGTCACCAGTGAGACCGGCGGGGGTTGGGATGAGCAGTTCTTC.

This chain uses TRBV5-8 with TRBJ2-7, with D possibly TRBD2 on 5 matching bases. This CDR3 contains 15 residues. The germline V gene encodes CDR1 SGHTS and CDR2 YDEGEE. The germline V and J ends were trimmed by 5 bases and 5 bases, with 20 bases remaining between them. Here the CDR3 DNA reads TGTGCCAGCAGGGAGAAGACACTAGGTCCCCACGAGCAGTACTTC. Protein product: CASREKTLGPHEQYF.

The V gene is TRBV10-2, the J gene TRBJ2-7, with 9 bases identical to TRBD2. Germline values: CDR1 WSHSY, CDR2 SAAADI. The CDR3 runs 15 residues. J gave up 6 bases and V 8 bases, and 14 bases lay outside the gene matches. CDR3 sequence (DNA): TGCGCCAGCTTAGTGGGAGTAGCGGGAGTATCCGAGCAGTACTTC. Translation gives CASLVGVAGVSEQYF.

The V gene is TRBV15, the J gene TRBJ2-7; 9 bases are shared with TRBD1. The V gene end was trimmed by 0 bases and the J gene end by 7 bases; junction bases not matched to a gene: 7. CDR3 length equals 15 residues. Germline lookup yields CDR1 LNHNV and CDR2 YYDKDF (reference sequence). The CDR3 DNA reads TGTGCCACCAGCAGAGATACGGGACAGGGTAGGGAGCAGTACTTC. Protein product: CATSRDTGQGREQYF. Full variable domain (rest looked up from reference TRBV15 and TRBJ2-7): DAMVIQNPRYQVTQFGKPVTLSCSQTLNHNVMYWYQQKSSQAPKLLFHYYDKDFNNEADTPDNFQSRRPNTSFCFLDIRSPGLGDTAMYLCATSRDTGQGREQYFGPGTRLTVT.

This chain joins TRBV11-3 and TRBJ2-7, with D unresolved. The CDR3 runs to 11 residues. CDR1 SGHNT and CDR2 YENEEA come from the germline V gene. V was cut by 4 bases and J by 6 bases, with 7 bases left in between. CDR3 protein: CASSSTGEQYF. The CDR3 region has the DNA TGTGCCAGCAGCTCGACGGGCGAGCAGTACTTC.

V usage is TRBV28 and J usage is TRBJ2-3; 12 bases agree with TRBD2. V shed 6 bases and J 0 bases; nucleotides not matched to a gene: 1. This CDR3 has 15 amino acids. Germline CDR1 is MDHEN and CDR2 is SYDVKM. CDR3 in DNA: TGTGCCAGCAGGGGGACTAGCGGGAGCACAGATACGCAGTATTTT. Translating gives CASRGTSGSTDTQYF.

The chain carries TRBV2 and TRBJ1-6; 9 positions match TRBD1. Germline CDR1 and CDR2: SNHLY and FYNNEI. J gave up 7 bases and V 7 bases, and 8 bases lay outside the gene matches. CDR3 length equals 15 residues. The DNA for the CDR3 is TGTGCCAGCACCGCCCAGACAGGGGGAAATTCACCCCTCCACTTT. Its protein product is CASTAQTGGNSPLHF.

This chain uses TRBV29-1 with TRBJ2-1, with 11 bases lining up with TRBD2. The CDR3 has 14 amino acids. The V segment lost 4 bases and the J segment 4 bases; nucleotides outside the gene matches: 3. Germline V gene lookup returns CDR1 SQVTM and CDR2 ANQGSEA. The CDR3 region has the DNA TGCAGCGTTGGACTAGCGGGACTATACAATGAGCAGTTCTTC. Amino acids: CSVGLAGLYNEQFF.

The chain uses TRBV18 and TRBJ1-6, with 7 bases fitting TRBD1. CDR3 length: 18 amino acids. Trimming took 3 bases from V and 0 from J; bases not matched to a gene: 8. The germline CDR1 and CDR2 sequences are KGHSH and LQKENI. The CDR3 DNA sequence: TGTGCCAGCTCACCGTTTCCAGGGGGTAGCTCCTATAATTCACCCCTCCACTTT. Amino acid sequence: CASSPFPGGSSYNSPLHF.

This rearrangement joins TRBV4-1 to TRBJ2-3, with 7 bases fitting TRBD2. Per germline, CDR1 MGHRA and CDR2 YSYEKL. The trim removed 7 bases at V and 6 bases at J, leaving 13 bases unmatched. This CDR3 comprises 15 residues. CDR3 nucleotides: TGCGCCAGCACCCGCGGGGGAGAAAGTTGGGATACGCAGTATTTT. Protein: CASTRGGESWDTQYF.

This clone was seen just once. This rearrangement joins TRBV4-1 to TRBJ2-1, with 12 bases identical to TRBD2. Trimming cost V 4 bases and J 2 bases; bases outside gene matches: 6. There are 17 residues in the CDR3. Per germline, CDR1 MGHRA and CDR2 YSYEKL. CDR3: CASSPRLAGDPYNEQFF. The CDR3 nucleotides are TGCGCCAGCAGCCCCCGACTAGCGGGAGACCCCTACAATGAGCAGTTCTTC.

The genes are TRBV7-9 and TRBJ2-7; 7 bases are a match to TRBD1. With 5 bases clipped from V and 2 bases from J, the junction kept 6 bases outside the gene matches. This CDR3 region has 14 residues. Germline V gene sequence: CDR1 SEHNR, CDR2 FQNEAQ (reference sequence). CDR3 protein: CASSNRDRPYEQYF. The CDR3 nucleotides read TGTGCCAGCAGCAACCGGGACAGACCCTACGAGCAGTACTTC.

This chain joins TRBV29-1 and TRBJ2-5; D might be TRBD2 (6 bases). This CDR3 is 15 amino acids long. V was cut by 3 bases and J by 4 bases, with 18 bases left in between. In germline, CDR1 is SQVTM, CDR2 ANQGSEA. This CDR3 is CSVDGGEGLVETQYF. CDR3 nucleotide sequence: TGCAGCGTTGACGGGGGAGAGGGGCTAGTAGAGACCCAGTACTTC.